What follows are 7 T cell receptor beta chains derived from one specimen sequenced in a study of cytomegalovirus exposure and HLA in healthy donors. The primer mix had 60 Vbeta and 13 Jbeta primers. Sequencing was performed with immunoSEQ multiplex PCR; in TCRdb, only in-frame clones are kept and a portion is missing. There are roughly 200,000 clones in the sample; approximately 88% occur only once, and about 0.77% lies in the top ten. The specimen sequenced was PBMCs. Receptor source: a boy between 2 and 15 years old in good health and CMV-seronegative.

This chain joins TRBV6-1 and TRBJ1-5, with D unresolved. With 5 bases removed from V and 0 bases from J, the gap between germline ends came to 14 bases. Germline CDR1 MNHNS, CDR2 SASEGT. The length of the CDR3 is 16 residues. CDR3 sequence reads: CASSKGSRHSNQPQHF. In DNA form, the CDR3 reads TGTGCCAGCAGTAAAGGTTCCAGGCATAGCAATCAGCCCCAGCATTTT.

The rearrangement links TRBV25-1 to TRBJ1-2; D gene unclear. V shed 3 bases and J shed 5 bases, with 10 bases lying between them. Germline lookup yields CDR1 MGHDK and CDR2 SYGVNS. There are 13 residues in the CDR3. CDR3 sequence reads: CASSDETIYGYTF. For the CDR3, the DNA is TGTGCCAGCAGTGACGAGACAATTTATGGCTACACCTTC.

This chain joins TRBV10-2 and TRBJ2-1, with 11 bases that match TRBD1. V dropped 6 bases and J dropped 2; count of bases not matched to a gene: 3. The CDR3 totals 15 residues. Per the germline V gene, CDR1 is WSHSY and CDR2 is SAAADI. The CDR3, as DNA: TGCGCCAGCAGCGTGGGACAGGGGGCCTACAATGAGCAGTTCTTC. Its protein product is CASSVGQGAYNEQFF.

To note about this clone: A junction boundary mismatches the germline segment, possibly from a read error. J is TRBJ1-4 and V is TRBV19; 11 bases align to TRBD1. Germline CDR1 is LNHDA and CDR2 is SQIVND (reference sequence). The CDR3 has 16 amino acids. CDR3 sequence: CASRDRGSSASEKLFF. The DNA of the CDR3 is TGTGCTAGTAGGGACAGGGGGTCTTCGGCTAGCGAAAAACTGTTTTTT.

The V call is TRBV19, the J call TRBJ2-1; 8 bases fit TRBD2. This CDR3 comprises 12 residues. V gave up 8 bases and J gave up 5 bases; unmatched junction bases: 2. Germline V gene data show CDR1 as LNHDA and CDR2 as SQIVND (reference sequence). CDR3 DNA: TGTGCCAGTCGGGGGGGCCACAATGAGCAGTTCTTC. Translating gives CASRGGHNEQFF. Combining the CDR3 with reference TRBV19 and TRBJ2-1 gives the whole variable domain DGGITQSPKYLFRKEGQNVTLSCEQNLNHDAMYWYRQDPGQGLRLIYYSQIVNDFQKGDIAEGYSVSREKKESFPLTVTSAQKNPTAFYLCASRGGHNEQFFGPGTRLTVL.

This clone was seen only once. The chain combines TRBV15 with TRBJ1-5, with D perhaps TRBD1 (5 bases). CDR1 is LNHNV and CDR2 is YYDKDF in the germline V gene (reference sequence). V was pared by 4 bases and J by 5 bases, with 18 bases between. The CDR3 contains 16 residues. The CDR3 loop is CATSTLGAGSDQPQHF. CDR3 nucleotides: TGTGCCACCAGCACTCTAGGTGCAGGGTCGGATCAGCCCCAGCATTTT.

V usage is TRBV30 and J usage is TRBJ1-2; TRBD1 is a possible D gene (5 bases). CDR3 size: 15 residues. Germline CDR1 is GTSNPN and CDR2 is SVGIG (reference sequence). The V end was cut by 4 bases, the J end by 4 bases, with 19 bases between. Here the CDR3 DNA reads TGTGCCTGGAATTTCCGACAGTTAAAGGGCTATGGCTACACCTTC. It codes for CAWNFRQLKGYGYTF. The variable domain in full, with the rest retrieved from reference TRBV30 and TRBJ1-2, is SQTIHQWPATLVQPVGSPLSLECTVEGTSNPNLYWYRQAAGRGLQLLFYSVGIGQISSEVPQNLSASRPQDRQFILSSKKLLLSDSGFYLCAWNFRQLKGYGYTFGSGTRLTVV.